The 12 T cell receptor beta chains presented below share a single source sample, sequenced in a study of shared clonotypes between healthy human individuals. The protocol was immunoSEQ multiplex PCR, while the TCRdb copy is restricted to in-frame clones and leaves out a portion. The table lists around 1.1 million clones, 70% to 85% of them singletons. The sequenced sample was memory CD4+ T cells from PBMCs. Sample subset: CD45RA-negative fraction. Receptor source: a man aged 18-30 years in good health. Some clones in this sample may be carry-over from other donors' samples.

The CDR3 is CASSLADTYGNTEAFF. CDR3 sequence (DNA): TGCGCCAGCAGCTTGGCGGACACCTATGGGAACACTGAAGCTTTCTTT. The V call is TRBV5-1, the J call TRBJ1-1; possibly TRBD1 for D (5 bases). Trimming pared 0 bases from V and 1 base from J, leaving 13 bases between. Germline values: CDR1 SGHRS, CDR2 YFSETQ. CDR3 size: 16 residues.

There are a few counts of this clone. The genes are TRBV6-6 and TRBJ2-1, with 9 bases matching TRBD2. Germline CDR1 is MNHNY and CDR2 is SVGAGI (reference sequence). V dropped 6 bases and J dropped 6; count of bases not matched to a gene: 6. CDR3 size: 14 residues. The DNA for the CDR3 is TGTGCCAGCAGCTATAGCGGGAGTGCCAATGAGCAGTTCTTC. It yields the protein CASSYSGSANEQFF.

The V call is TRBV20-1, the J call TRBJ1-1, with 7 nucleotides matching TRBD1. V shed 6 bases, J shed 11 bases, and the junction held 6 bases outside the gene matches. Germline lookup yields CDR1 DFQATT and CDR2 SNEGSKA (reference sequence). This CDR3 has 10 residues. CDR3 loop: CSAARQGAFF. In DNA, the CDR3 is TGCAGTGCCGCCAGACAGGGCGCTTTCTTT.

This clone came up a few times. V and J are TRBV28 and TRBJ1-5; D is uncertain. V lost 5 bases to trimming and J lost 4 bases, with 6 bases between them. The germline V gene has CDR1 MDHEN and CDR2 SYDVKM. The CDR3 runs 12 residues. As DNA, the CDR3 is TGTGCCAGCAGTGTACCGAATCAGCCCCAGCATTTT. Its translation: CASSVPNQPQHF.

CDR3 in amino acids: CSGQGANIQYF. DNA of the CDR3: TGCAGCGGACAGGGCGCAAACATTCAGTACTTC. The gene calls are TRBV29-1 and TRBJ2-4; 7 bases match TRBD1. With V trimmed by 7 bases and J by 6 bases, 3 bases remained unmatched. This CDR3 is built from 11 residues. In germline, CDR1 is SQVTM, CDR2 ANQGSEA.

The V call is TRBV27, the J call TRBJ2-5, with unresolved D. The end of the DNA is better explained by TRBJ2-7, so the J call may be wrong. The CDR3 is made up of 14 amino acids. The V gene's germline CDR1 is MNHEY and CDR2 SMNVEV (reference sequence). The CDR3 DNA reads TGTGCCAGCAGTCCAAGGACGGACTCCTACGAGCAGTACTTC. The encoded protein is CASSPRTDSYEQYF.

The chain has TRBV19 and TRBJ1-5; D is unresolved. CDR3 length: 12 residues. Trimming pared 0 bases from V and 7 bases from J, leaving 4 bases between. Germline lookup yields CDR1 LNHDA and CDR2 SQIVND (reference sequence). The CDR3 DNA is TGTGCCAGTAGTATAGAGGTGCAGCCCCAGCATTTT. Protein product: CASSIEVQPQHF.

The CDR3 nucleotides are TGTGCCAGCAGCGTATGGGGACAGGTCCAAGAGACCCAGTACTTC. Its translation: CASSVWGQVQETQYF. This rearrangement joins TRBV9 to TRBJ2-5; TRBD1 aligns across 8 bases. The V gene end was trimmed by 1 base and the J gene end by 1 base; junction bases not matched to a gene: 3. Looked up from germline, CDR1 is SGDLS and CDR2 is YYNGEE. The CDR3 is 15 amino acids.

The gene calls are TRBV5-6 and TRBJ2-5; D possibly corresponds to TRBD2 (7 bases). CDR3 size: 16 residues. Per germline, CDR1 SGHDT and CDR2 YYEEEE. The V end was cut by 0 bases, the J end by 3 bases, with 15 bases between. CDR3 DNA sequence: TGTGCCAGCAGCTTGGTAGGGGGGGACGGAAAAGAGACCCAGTACTTC. Amino acid sequence: CASSLVGGDGKETQYF.

The J gene is TRBJ1-4, the V gene TRBV5-1; a possible D gene is TRBD1 (5 bases). From germline, CDR1 is SGHRS and CDR2 YFSETQ. CDR3 length: 15 residues. Between the trimmed V and J ends, which lost 2 bases and 3 bases, there was a span of 11 bases. The CDR3: CASSFQGDPNEKLFF. CDR3 nucleotide sequence: TGCGCCAGCAGCTTTCAGGGAGATCCTAATGAAAAACTGTTTTTT. The full variable domain, its missing parts supplied by reference TRBV5-1 and TRBJ1-4, is KAGVTQTPRYLIKTRGQQVTLSCSPISGHRSVSWYQQTPGQGLQFLFEYFSETQRNKGNFPGRFSGRQFSNSRSEMNVSTLELGDSALYLCASSFQGDPNEKLFFGSGTQLSVL.

The rearrangement joins TRBV30 to TRBJ1-5; D gene ambiguous. From germline, CDR1 is GTSNPN and CDR2 SVGIG (reference sequence). The CDR3 is made up of 15 amino acids. The V end was cut by 2 bases, the J end by 3 bases, with 14 bases between. The CDR3 nucleotides read TGTGCCTGGAGTTCGACCGAGCCTTACAATCAGCCCCAGCATTTT. This codes for CAWSSTEPYNQPQHF.

The chain is built from TRBV6-1 and TRBJ2-5; perhaps D is TRBD1 or TRBD2 (7 bases each). V was pared by 7 bases and J by 5 bases, with 17 bases between. The CDR3 totals 14 residues. Germline values: CDR1 MNHNS, CDR2 SASEGT. This CDR3 reads CASTQGGSAETQYF. The DNA of the CDR3 is TGTGCCAGCACCCAGGGGGGGAGTGCGGAGACCCAGTACTTC.